By proportion, the clone carrying this T cell receptor (beta chain) is medium-sized (0.01 to 0.1%). This sample was included in a study of blood T cell repertoires in COVID-19. Study overall: The origin of the acute and convalescent COVID-19 samples was the United States, Italy and Spain. From T cells, B-cell-depleted T cells, or PBMCs came the material, which was cDNA or gDNA.

Study processing details: Amplifying reference gene primers gave estimates of nucleated cell counts. The protocol was immunoSEQ multiplex PCR, while the TCRdb copy is restricted to in-frame clones and leaves out a portion. V and J calls and clone size are as listed in that table; D and trimming were resolved from the DNA. Of about 51,000 clones listed, 75% to 90% are singletons. This clonotype was obtained from a man aged 60 to 69 with acute or convalescent COVID-19. The sequencing sample was made of peripheral blood.

The CDR3 is CASSRGQAANTGELFF. CDR3 coding DNA: TGCGCCAGCAGCCGCGGACAGGCCGCGAACACCGGGGAGCTGTTTTTT. J is TRBJ2-2 and V is TRBV5-1; 7 nucleotides agree with TRBD1. Germline CDR1 reads SGHRS; CDR2 reads YFSETQ. Trimming took 4 bases from V and 0 from J; bases not matched to a gene: 6. The CDR3 is 16 residues long.